The 20 T cell receptor beta chains given below trace back to one sample, sequenced in a study of cytomegalovirus exposure and HLA in healthy donors. Using immunoSEQ multiplex PCR, the repertoire was profiled, and TCRdb retains in-frame clones only, with some absent. Of about 150,000 clones in the sample, 86% were seen once. The sample taken for sequencing was PBMCs. These receptor sequences come from a man younger than 35 in good health and CMV-seropositive.

CDR3 in DNA: TGTGCCAGCAGCTTTTGGCAGGGGGCCTACAATGAGCAGTTCTTC. As protein: CASSFWQGAYNEQFF. The V gene is TRBV11-1, the J gene TRBJ2-1; 7 nucleotides match TRBD1. V was clipped by 3 bases and J by 2 bases; unmatched bases: 4. Germline CDR1 is SGHAT and CDR2 is FQDESV (reference sequence). The CDR3 loop spans 15 amino acids.

In its sample, this clone was seen once. The chain employs TRBV7-2 and TRBJ2-3, with 9 bases lining up with TRBD1. J was trimmed by 4 bases and V by 4 bases; bases with no gene match: 6. CDR1 is SGHTA, CDR2 FQGNSA, per germline. The CDR3 has 15 amino acids. The CDR3 reads CASSSDRGGSDTQYF. The CDR3 nucleotides are TGTGCCAGCAGCTCGGACAGGGGAGGTTCAGATACGCAGTATTTT. The whole variable domain, remainder taken from reference TRBV7-2 and TRBJ2-3, is GAGVSQSPSNKVTEKGKDVELRCDPISGHTALYWYRQSLGQGLEFLIYFQGNSAPDKSGLPSDRFSAERTGGSVSTLTIQRTQQEDSAVYLCASSSDRGGSDTQYFGPGTRLTVL.

The rearrangement uses TRBV6-5 and TRBJ2-5, with D unresolved. Trimming cost V 8 bases and J 5 bases, with 15 bases left between them. CDR3 size: 13 residues. The V gene's germline CDR1 is MNHEY and CDR2 SVGAGI. DNA of the CDR3: TGTGCCAGCGCCAACTGGTTCGGGGAGACCCAGTACTTC. This codes for CASANWFGETQYF.

About this clone itself: Given a much more abundant clone one base away, this may be a read error. This chain connects TRBV6-5 to TRBJ1-1, with TRBD1 as a possible D gene (5 bases). The CDR3 contains 13 residues. The V and J ends lost 6 bases and 1 base respectively, with 9 bases between them. Germline V gene lookup returns CDR1 MNHEY and CDR2 SVGAGI. CDR3 bases: TGTGCCAGCAGAAACACAGGGAACACTGAAGCTTTCTTT. This codes for CASRNTGNTEAFF.

The CDR3 sequence is CATSRDPRGAGADTQYF. The DNA of the CDR3 is TGTGCCACCAGCAGAGATCCTAGAGGGGCGGGGGCAGATACGCAGTATTTT. The gene calls are TRBV15 and TRBJ2-3; TRBD2 matches at 7 bases. The ends lost 0 bases at V and 4 bases at J; junction bases unmatched: 10. CDR1 and CDR2 (germline): LNHNV, YYDKDF (reference sequence). The CDR3 sequence is 17 residues long. Full variable domain (remainder filled in from reference TRBV15 and TRBJ2-3): DAMVIQNPRYQVTQFGKPVTLSCSQTLNHNVMYWYQQKSSQAPKLLFHYYDKDFNNEADTPDNFQSRRPNTSFCFLDIRSPGLGDTAMYLCATSRDPRGAGADTQYFGPGTRLTVL.

The chain uses TRBV7-2 and TRBJ2-7; D is unclear. Trimming pared 0 bases from V and 6 bases from J, leaving 6 bases between. CDR3 length equals 12 residues. In germline, CDR1 is SGHTA, CDR2 FQGNSA. The CDR3 DNA reads as TGTGCCAGCAGCTTAGCGTTCTCCGAGCAGTACTTC. This translates into CASSLAFSEQYF. The full variable domain, in which reference TRBV7-2 and TRBJ2-7 provide the parts outside the CDR3, is GAGVSQSPSNKVTEKGKDVELRCDPISGHTALYWYRQSLGQGLEFLIYFQGNSAPDKSGLPSDRFSAERTGGSVSTLTIQRTQQEDSAVYLCASSLAFSEQYFGPGTRLTVT.

This rearrangement joins TRBV7-9 to TRBJ2-1, with TRBD2 matching 13 bases. V shed 4 bases, J shed 5 bases, and the junction held 11 bases outside the gene matches. Per the germline V gene, CDR1 is SEHNR and CDR2 is FQNEAQ (reference sequence). CDR3 length: 18 amino acids. CDR3 bases: TGTGCCAGCAGCTGGACCCCGACTAGCGGGGGGAGTAACAATGAGCAGTTCTTC. Translation gives CASSWTPTSGGSNNEQFF.

This clone appeared once. The V gene is TRBV4-2, the J gene TRBJ2-2; 10 bases map to TRBD2. The ends lost 4 bases at V and 8 bases at J; junction bases unmatched: 19. Germline CDR1 is LGHNA and CDR2 is YNFKEQ. This CDR3 comprises 19 residues. CDR3 coding DNA: TGTGCCAGCAGCCCCCAGACCGCTAGCGGGAGAACCGGGACTGGGGAGCTGTTTTTT. Residues: CASSPQTASGRTGTGELFF.

This clone showed up just once. The V and J genes are TRBV11-2 and TRBJ2-1, with TRBD1 matching 7 bases. Trimming took 5 bases from V and 5 from J; bases not matched to a gene: 9. Germline V gene lookup returns CDR1 SGHAT and CDR2 FQNNGV. The CDR3 sequence is 15 residues long. The DNA for the CDR3 is TGTGCCAGCAGCCGAGAGGGACAGCTAAACAATGAGCAGTTCTTC. This sequence encodes CASSREGQLNNEQFF.

The V call is TRBV5-5, the J call TRBJ1-5; 12 bases are shared with TRBD1. Germline trimming cut 0 bases from V and 8 bases from J; bases unmatched to any gene: 9. Germline V gene data show CDR1 as SGHKS and CDR2 as YYEKEE (reference sequence). The CDR3 consists of 17 residues. CDR3 coding DNA: TGTGCCAGCAGCTTGGACACCGGGACAGGGGGCACTAAGCCCCAGCATTTT. Residues: CASSLDTGTGGTKPQHF.

This chain connects TRBV29-1 to TRBJ2-3; 10 bases map to TRBD1. V lost 1 base to trimming and J lost 7 bases; unmatched junction nucleotides: 5. This CDR3 spans 14 amino acids. Germline V gene lookup returns CDR1 SQVTM and CDR2 ANQGSEA. CDR3 region: CSVEGWTGGNTQYF. DNA for the CDR3: TGCAGCGTTGAAGGATGGACAGGGGGGAATACGCAGTATTTT.

This chain connects TRBV7-9 to TRBJ1-1; 7 positions agree with TRBD1. Trimming took 3 bases from V and 4 from J; bases not matched to a gene: 2. The CDR3 contains 13 residues. Germline CDR1 SEHNR, CDR2 FQNEAQ (reference sequence). The CDR3 region is CASSFAGGTEAFF. The DNA for the CDR3 is TGTGCCAGCAGCTTTGCAGGGGGCACTGAAGCTTTCTTT.

The V call is TRBV18, the J call TRBJ2-5; 9 nucleotides match TRBD2. The CDR3 extends over 15 amino acids. After removal of 5 bases from V and 0 bases from J, the junction contained 4 bases not matched to a gene. CDR1 KGHSH and CDR2 LQKENI come from the germline V gene. In DNA form, the CDR3 reads TGTGCCAGCTCAGGACTAGCGCTGTACCAAGAGACCCAGTACTTC. Translation gives CASSGLALYQETQYF.

This clone was picked up one time. Other DNA sequences within the sample encode an identical CDR3. The V call is TRBV6-5, the J call TRBJ1-6; D is unresolved. V lost 6 bases and J lost 8, with 8 bases in between. The CDR3 spans 12 residues. CDR1 MNHEY and CDR2 SVGAGI come from the germline V gene. The CDR3 nucleotides read TGTGCCAGCAGCCGAACTGATTCACCCCTCCACTTT. Protein product: CASSRTDSPLHF.

This chain uses TRBV15 with TRBJ2-1; no firm D call. The V end was cut by 5 bases, the J end by 4 bases, with 9 bases between. Germline CDR1 reads LNHNV; CDR2 reads YYDKDF (reference sequence). This CDR3 region has 13 residues. CDR3 sequence reads: CATSGPIYNEQFF. The CDR3 DNA reads as TGTGCCACCAGCGGGCCTATATACAATGAGCAGTTCTTC.

This CDR3 is CASSSGVGGANVLTF. DNA of the CDR3: TGTGCCAGCTCCTCAGGGGTCGGTGGGGCCAACGTCCTGACTTTC. The rearrangement joins TRBV6-6 to TRBJ2-6, with a tentative D call TRBD1 (6 bases). The germline CDR1 and CDR2 sequences are MNHNY and SVGAGI (reference sequence). The CDR3 has 15 amino acids. Trimming shortened V by 8 bases and J by 3 bases, and 14 bases separated the two germline ends.

This chain links TRBV11-2 with TRBJ2-3, with 9 bases matching TRBD1. The CDR3 contains 16 residues. The germline gives CDR1 SGHAT, CDR2 FQNNGV. With 5 bases clipped from V and 6 bases from J, the junction kept 12 bases outside the gene matches. The CDR3 here is CASSKQGAKLTDTQYF. The CDR3 DNA reads as TGTGCCAGCAGCAAACAGGGGGCTAAACTAACGGATACGCAGTATTTT.

This chain uses TRBV27 with TRBJ1-4, with TRBD1 as a possible D gene (6 bases). The CDR3 length is 15 residues. V lost 6 bases, J lost 6 bases, and 17 bases lay in between. Germline V CDR1 and CDR2: MNHEY, SMNVEV (reference sequence). CDR3 coding DNA: TGTGCCAGCAGCTTCGACAGGAATTATGATGAAAAACTGTTTTTT. This sequence encodes CASSFDRNYDEKLFF. Complete variable domain (other parts from reference TRBV27 and TRBJ1-4): EAQVTQNPRYLITVTGKKLTVTCSQNMNHEYMSWYRQDPGLGLRQIYYSMNVEVTDKGDVPEGYKVSRKEKRNFPLILESPSPNQTSLYFCASSFDRNYDEKLFFGSGTQLSVL.

This clone was seen more than once but under ten times. This rearrangement joins TRBV6-5 to TRBJ2-7; 13 nucleotides align to TRBD2. V shed 6 bases and J 3 bases; nucleotides not matched to a gene: 5. Germline V lookup: CDR1 MNHEY, CDR2 SVGAGI. This CDR3 has 15 amino acids. CDR3: CASRGGLAGYYEQYF. Here the CDR3 DNA reads TGTGCCAGCAGGGGGGGACTAGCGGGATACTACGAGCAGTACTTC.

With regard to this clone: The sample holds other DNA sequences that translate to the same CDR3. The chain couples TRBV2 to TRBJ1-6; a weak D match, TRBD1 (6 bases). CDR3 length equals 15 residues. Trimming stripped 6 bases from V and 5 bases from J, with 14 bases between. Per germline, CDR1 SNHLY and CDR2 FYNNEI. The CDR3 bases are TGTGCCAGCAGCGATCCCGGACAGAATAATTCACCCCTCCACTTT. This gives the protein CASSDPGQNNSPLHF.